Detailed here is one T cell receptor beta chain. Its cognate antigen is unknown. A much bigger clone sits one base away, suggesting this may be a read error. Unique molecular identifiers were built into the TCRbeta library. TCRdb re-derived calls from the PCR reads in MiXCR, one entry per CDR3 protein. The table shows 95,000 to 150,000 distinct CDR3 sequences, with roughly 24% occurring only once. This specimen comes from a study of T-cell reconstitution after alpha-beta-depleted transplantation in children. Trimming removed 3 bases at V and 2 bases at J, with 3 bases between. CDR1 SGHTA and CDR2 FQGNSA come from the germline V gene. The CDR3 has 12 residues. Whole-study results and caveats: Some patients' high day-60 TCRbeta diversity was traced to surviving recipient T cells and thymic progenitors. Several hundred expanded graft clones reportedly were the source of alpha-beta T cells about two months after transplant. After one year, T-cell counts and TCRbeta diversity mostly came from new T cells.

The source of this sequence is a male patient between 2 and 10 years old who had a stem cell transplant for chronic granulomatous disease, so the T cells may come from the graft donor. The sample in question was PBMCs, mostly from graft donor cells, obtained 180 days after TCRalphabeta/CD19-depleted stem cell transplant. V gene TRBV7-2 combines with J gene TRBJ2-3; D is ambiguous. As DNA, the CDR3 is TGTGCCAGCAGCTTCTACACAGATACGCAGTATTTT. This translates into CASSFYTDTQYF.